These 16 T cell receptor beta chains were sequenced from one sample in a study of cytomegalovirus exposure and HLA in healthy donors. Amplification used 60 Vbeta primers and 13 Jbeta primers. Assay used: immunoSEQ multiplex PCR; TCRdb lists only in-frame clones, some missing. The table has about 77,000 clones, around 78% seen once. The sequenced sample consisted of PBMCs. Receptors were obtained from a man in his forties or fifties in good health and CMV-seronegative.

The V and J genes are TRBV6-1 and TRBJ2-5; D gene uncertain. The J call is doubtful: the DNA matches TRBJ2-7 better. Germline-derived CDR1 and CDR2 are MNHNS and SASEGT. This CDR3 has 15 residues. CDR3 sequence: CASSEALTDPYEQYF. The CDR3 nucleotides are TGTGCCAGCAGTGAAGCGCTAACAGACCCTTACGAGCAGTACTTC.

This clone was counted a single time. This chain joins TRBV4-2 and TRBJ2-7, with D perhaps TRBD2 (5 bases). There are 15 residues in the CDR3. Germline V gene data show CDR1 as LGHNA and CDR2 as YNFKEQ. Trimming took 3 bases from V and 3 from J, leaving 15 bases between them. The CDR3 DNA is TGTGCCAGCAGCCAGTCTTATAAGGAGGTCTACGAGCAGTACTTC. This gives the protein CASSQSYKEVYEQYF.

The gene calls are TRBV29-1 and TRBJ1-1; a possible D gene is TRBD1 (6 bases). The CDR3 extends over 13 amino acids. V dropped 5 bases and J dropped 5 bases, with 15 bases sitting between them. CDR1 is SQVTM and CDR2 is ANQGSEA in the germline V gene. The CDR3 loop is CSVLTRGNTEAFF. CDR3 DNA sequence: TGCAGCGTTTTAACCAGGGGAAATACTGAAGCTTTCTTT.

V and J are TRBV10-3 and TRBJ2-7; D may be TRBD1 (5 bases). The germline CDR1 and CDR2 sequences are ENHRY and SYGVKD. Deletions cut 4 bases from V and 0 bases from J, with 22 bases between. This CDR3 contains 18 residues. The CDR3 sequence: CAISGRDSYQESSYEQYF. The CDR3 nucleotides read TGTGCCATCAGTGGAAGAGACAGTTATCAGGAAAGCTCCTACGAGCAGTACTTC.

The V gene is TRBV6-4, the J gene TRBJ2-2, with 7 nucleotides matching TRBD1. Germline V CDR1 and CDR2: MRHNA, SNTAGT. V was clipped by 8 bases and J by 5 bases; unmatched bases: 11. The CDR3 covers 15 residues. CDR3 protein: CASSAQGVGTGELFF. The CDR3 DNA reads as TGTGCCAGCTCCGCGCAGGGGGTAGGGACCGGGGAGCTGTTTTTT.

The CDR3 loop is CASSLLILGHGYGYTF. The DNA of the CDR3 is TGTGCCAGCAGCTTGTTAATCTTAGGACACGGCTATGGCTACACCTTC. The gene calls are TRBV7-8 and TRBJ1-2, with a tentative D call TRBD1 (5 bases). Trimming left V 3 bases short and J 4 bases short, with 18 bases between. This CDR3 has 16 residues. The germline gives CDR1 SGHVS, CDR2 FQNEAQ.

The rearrangement links TRBV19 to TRBJ2-7, with 9 bases fitting TRBD2. Germline V CDR1 and CDR2: LNHDA, SQIVND (reference sequence). V lost 3 bases and J lost 4; bases outside the gene matches: 4. CDR3 length equals 14 residues. The CDR3 bases are TGTGCCAGTAGTATTCAGCGGGGGGCTTACGAGCAGTACTTC. Its protein is CASSIQRGAYEQYF.

This sequence joins TRBV7-2 and TRBJ2-7; D possibly corresponds to TRBD1 (6 bases). In germline, CDR1 is SGHTA, CDR2 FQGNSA. This CDR3 region has 15 residues. The V end was cut by 1 base, the J end by 2 bases, with 12 bases between. Here the CDR3 DNA reads TGTGCCAGCAGCTTAGGTGGACAGAGAGCCTACGAGCAGTACTTC. As protein: CASSLGGQRAYEQYF.

The gene calls are TRBV5-4 and TRBJ2-3; 12 bases align to TRBD2. Germline V gives CDR1 SGHNT, CDR2 YYREEE (reference sequence). This CDR3 has 16 residues. J lost 3 bases, V lost 4 bases, and 6 bases had no gene match. In nucleotides, the CDR3 is TGTGCCAGCAGCCTAAGACTAGCGGGGGATACAGATACGCAGTATTTT. Translated: CASSLRLAGDTDTQYF.

The genes are TRBV18 and TRBJ2-3; 10 bases match TRBD2. V shed 6 bases, J shed 5 bases, and the junction held 11 bases outside the gene matches. The V gene's germline CDR1 is KGHSH and CDR2 LQKENI. This CDR3 has 16 amino acids. For the CDR3, the DNA is TGTGCCAGCTCCCCGATGTTAGCGGGGGGAGAAGATACGCAGTATTTT. Translation gives CASSPMLAGGEDTQYF.

The rearrangement joins TRBV23-1 to TRBJ2-7; 10 bases fit TRBD1. TRBV23-1 is assigned to the ORF class and has an uncertain function. The CDR3 sequence is 15 residues long. V lost 4 bases and J lost 5; bases outside the gene matches: 8. In nucleotides, the CDR3 is TGCGCCAGCAGTCCGCGGGACAGGGGCGGAGACGAGCAGTACTTC. Translation gives CASSPRDRGGDEQYF.

Here the CDR3 reads CASSRAGANTGELFF. Written as DNA, the CDR3 is TGCGCCAGCAGTCGAGCGGGGGCGAACACCGGGGAGCTGTTTTTT. The J gene is TRBJ2-2, the V gene TRBV5-1; 8 bases align to TRBD2. This CDR3 region has 15 residues. The ends lost 5 bases at V and 0 bases at J; junction bases unmatched: 3. In germline, CDR1 is SGHRS, CDR2 YFSETQ.

The count of this clone is one. The chain links TRBV4-2 to TRBJ1-1, with D perhaps TRBD1 (5 bases). CDR3 length: 14 residues. V was clipped by 3 bases and J by 2 bases, with 10 bases between them. Germline loops: CDR1 LGHNA, CDR2 YNFKEQ. The CDR3 sequence: CASSQRQSNTEAFF. The CDR3 region has the DNA TGTGCCAGCAGCCAGAGACAGTCTAACACTGAAGCTTTCTTT.

This sequence joins TRBV28 and TRBJ2-7, with 10 bases fitting TRBD1. Per the germline V gene, CDR1 is MDHEN and CDR2 is SYDVKM. After removal of 6 bases from V and 4 bases from J, the junction contained 3 bases not matched to a gene. This CDR3 has 13 amino acids. The CDR3, as DNA: TGTGCCAGCAGCTCGGGACAGGGGTACGAGCAGTACTTC. Protein product: CASSSGQGYEQYF.

This rearrangement joins TRBV19 to TRBJ1-2; 9 nucleotides align to TRBD1. This CDR3 is built from 15 residues. The junction had 9 bases not matched to a gene; V was cut back by 7 bases and J by 3 bases. Germline values: CDR1 LNHDA, CDR2 SQIVND (reference sequence). CDR3 DNA: TGTGCCAGTATAAGGACAGGGGCGCATCACTATGGCTACACCTTC. This gives the protein CASIRTGAHHYGYTF.

The rearrangement uses TRBV18 and TRBJ1-1, with TRBD1 identical over 7 bases. Losses at the gene ends were 4 bases for V and 4 bases for J; bases not matched to a gene: 9. CDR1 KGHSH and CDR2 LQKENI come from the germline V gene. CDR3 length: 15 residues. The CDR3 DNA reads as TGTGCCAGCTCACACTTACAGGGGCTAATCACTGAAGCTTTCTTT. Translation gives CASSHLQGLITEAFF.